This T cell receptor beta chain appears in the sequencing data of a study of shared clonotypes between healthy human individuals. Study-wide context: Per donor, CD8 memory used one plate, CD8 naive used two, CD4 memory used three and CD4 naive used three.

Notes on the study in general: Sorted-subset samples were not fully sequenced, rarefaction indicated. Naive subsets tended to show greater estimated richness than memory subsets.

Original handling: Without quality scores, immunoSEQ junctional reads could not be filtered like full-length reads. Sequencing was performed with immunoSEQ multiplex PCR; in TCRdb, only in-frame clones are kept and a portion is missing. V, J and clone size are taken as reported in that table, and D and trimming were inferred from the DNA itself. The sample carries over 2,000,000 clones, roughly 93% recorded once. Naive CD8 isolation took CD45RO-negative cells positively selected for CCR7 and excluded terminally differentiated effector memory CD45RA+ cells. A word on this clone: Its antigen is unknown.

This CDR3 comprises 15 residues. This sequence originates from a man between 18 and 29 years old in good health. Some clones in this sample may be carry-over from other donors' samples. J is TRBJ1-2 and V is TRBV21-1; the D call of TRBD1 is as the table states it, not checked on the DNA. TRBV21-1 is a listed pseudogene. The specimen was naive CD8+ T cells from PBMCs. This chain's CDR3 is CASSRLDSTNYGYTF. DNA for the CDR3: TGTGCCAGCAGCCGATTGGACAGCACCAACTATGGCTACACCTTC.